The TCR beta chain described here comes from a study of OX40 agonist ivuxolimab in advanced cancers. The data were produced by immunoSEQ multiplex PCR, yet TCRdb's version contains in-frame clones alone and is incomplete. Of about 77,000 clones listed, over 85% are singletons. Germline CDR1 SEHNR, CDR2 FQNEAQ (reference sequence). The V and J ends lost 1 base and 4 bases respectively, with 10 bases between them. This CDR3 has 15 residues. The chain joins TRBV7-9 to TRBJ1-4, with D uncertain. This clonotype originated in an adult with an advanced solid tumor such as melanoma, head and neck, liver or kidney cancer. Source: CD4+ or CD8+ T cells sorted from blood, taken in a trial of the OX40 agonist ivuxolimab. The CDR3 region is CASSLGYRGNEKLFF. For the CDR3, the DNA is TGTGCCAGCAGCTTAGGATATCGGGGTAATGAAAAACTGTTTTTT.